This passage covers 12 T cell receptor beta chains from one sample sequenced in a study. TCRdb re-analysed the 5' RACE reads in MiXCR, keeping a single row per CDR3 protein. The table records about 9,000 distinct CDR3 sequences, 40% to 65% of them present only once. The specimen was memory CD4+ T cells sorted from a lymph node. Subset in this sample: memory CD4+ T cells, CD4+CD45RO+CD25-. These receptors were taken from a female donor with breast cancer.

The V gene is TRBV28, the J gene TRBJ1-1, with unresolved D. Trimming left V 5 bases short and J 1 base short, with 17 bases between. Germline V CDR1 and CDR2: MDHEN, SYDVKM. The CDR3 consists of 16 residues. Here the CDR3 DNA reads TGTGCCAGCAGTAGTTGGTCAGGCACTTCGAACACTGAAGCTTTCTTT. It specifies CASSSWSGTSNTEAFF.

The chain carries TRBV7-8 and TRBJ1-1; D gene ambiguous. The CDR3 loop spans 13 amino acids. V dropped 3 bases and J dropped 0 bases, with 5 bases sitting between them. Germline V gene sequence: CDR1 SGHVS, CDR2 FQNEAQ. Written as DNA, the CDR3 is TGTGCCAGCAGCTTGACGATGAACACTGAAGCTTTCTTT. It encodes CASSLTMNTEAFF.

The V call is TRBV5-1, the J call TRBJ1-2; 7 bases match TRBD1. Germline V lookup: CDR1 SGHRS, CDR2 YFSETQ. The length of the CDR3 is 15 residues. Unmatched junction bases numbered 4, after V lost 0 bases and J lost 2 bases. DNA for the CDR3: TGCGCCAGCAGCTTGGGTGCGGACAGGAACTATGGCTACACCTTC. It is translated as CASSLGADRNYGYTF.

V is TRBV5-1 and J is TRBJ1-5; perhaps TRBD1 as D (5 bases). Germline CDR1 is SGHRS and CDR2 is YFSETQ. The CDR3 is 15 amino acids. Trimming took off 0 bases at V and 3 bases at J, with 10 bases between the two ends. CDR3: CASSLDGGYNQPQHF. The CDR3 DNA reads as TGCGCCAGCAGCTTGGATGGGGGGTACAATCAGCCCCAGCATTTT.

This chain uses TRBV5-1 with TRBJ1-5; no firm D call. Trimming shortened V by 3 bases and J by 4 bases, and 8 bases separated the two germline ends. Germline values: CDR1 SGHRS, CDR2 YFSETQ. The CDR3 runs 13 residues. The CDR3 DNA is TGCGCCAGCAGCTCGGACGGAAATCAGCCCCAGCATTTT. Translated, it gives CASSSDGNQPQHF.

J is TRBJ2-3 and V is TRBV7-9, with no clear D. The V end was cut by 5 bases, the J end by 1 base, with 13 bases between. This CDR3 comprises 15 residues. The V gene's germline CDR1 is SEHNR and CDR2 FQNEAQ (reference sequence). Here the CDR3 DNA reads TGTGCCAGCAGCCCAAGACTGGTCCGCACAGATACGCAGTATTTT. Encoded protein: CASSPRLVRTDTQYF.

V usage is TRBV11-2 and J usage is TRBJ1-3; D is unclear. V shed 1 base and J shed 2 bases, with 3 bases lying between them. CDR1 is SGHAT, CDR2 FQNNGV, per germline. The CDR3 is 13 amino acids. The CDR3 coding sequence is TGTGCCAGCAGCTTAGGAACTGGAAACACCATATATTTT. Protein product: CASSLGTGNTIYF.

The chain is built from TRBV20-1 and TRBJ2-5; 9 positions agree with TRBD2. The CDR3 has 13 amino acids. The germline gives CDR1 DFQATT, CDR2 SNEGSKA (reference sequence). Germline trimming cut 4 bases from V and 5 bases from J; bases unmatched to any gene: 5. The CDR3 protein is CSATSGGWETQYF. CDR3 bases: TGCAGTGCTACAAGCGGGGGGTGGGAGACCCAGTACTTC.

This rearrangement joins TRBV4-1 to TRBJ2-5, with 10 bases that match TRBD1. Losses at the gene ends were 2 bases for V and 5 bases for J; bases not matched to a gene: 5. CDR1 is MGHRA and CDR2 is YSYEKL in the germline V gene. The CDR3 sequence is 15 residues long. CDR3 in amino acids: CASSQPDRGPETQYF. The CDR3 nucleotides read TGCGCCAGCAGCCAACCAGACAGGGGGCCTGAGACCCAGTACTTC.

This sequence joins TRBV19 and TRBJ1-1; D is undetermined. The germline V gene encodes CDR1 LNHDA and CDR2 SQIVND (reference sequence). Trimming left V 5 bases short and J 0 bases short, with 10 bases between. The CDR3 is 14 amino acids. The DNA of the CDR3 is TGTGCCAGTAGTGTCAGTGTAATGAACACTGAAGCTTTCTTT. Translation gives CASSVSVMNTEAFF.

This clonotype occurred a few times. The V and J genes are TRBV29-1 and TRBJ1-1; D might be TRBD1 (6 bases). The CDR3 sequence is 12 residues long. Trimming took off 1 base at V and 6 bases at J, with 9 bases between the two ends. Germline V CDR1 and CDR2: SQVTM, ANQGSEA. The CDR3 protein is CSVEAGAAEAFF. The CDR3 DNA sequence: TGCAGCGTTGAAGCAGGGGCGGCTGAAGCTTTCTTT.

The CDR3 nucleotides are TGTGCCAGCAGTTACCCTACGCCGGGACAGCGACACTTT. Its protein is CASSYPTPGQRHF. This sequence joins TRBV6-5 and TRBJ1-6, with 7 bases identical to TRBD1. The CDR3 sequence is 13 residues long. V shed 2 bases and J 19 bases; nucleotides not matched to a gene: 11. Germline CDR1 is MNHEY and CDR2 is SVGAGI.